Sequencing of this T cell receptor (beta chain) was carried out in a study of identifying expanded T cells in peripheral blood. Study findings and constraints: Approximately 2-week clone count variance significantly increased as total template count grew.

Turning to this clone: Its antigen remains unidentified.

This CDR3 is built from 13 residues. CDR1 and CDR2 from the germline V gene are LGHNA and YSLEER. Deletions cut 0 bases from V and 4 bases from J, with 6 bases between. Using immunoSEQ multiplex PCR, the repertoire was profiled, and TCRdb retains in-frame clones only, with some absent. In the table there are 95,000 to 100,000 clones, roughly 89% of which are singletons. The chain recombines TRBV4-3 with TRBJ1-1; no clear D. The receptor was isolated from a person aged 18 to 75 in good health. Source material: blood. This CDR3 is CASSQDAVTEAFF. The CDR3 DNA follows: TGCGCCAGCAGCCAAGACGCGGTCACTGAAGCTTTCTTT.